The 27 T cell receptor beta chains below all came from one sample that was sequenced in a study of shared clonotypes between healthy human individuals. The protocol was immunoSEQ multiplex PCR, while the TCRdb copy is restricted to in-frame clones and leaves out a portion. This sample has 600,000 to 800,000 clones; around 70% occur once, and the top ten carry about 1.8%. The sequenced sample consisted of memory CD4+ T cells sorted from blood. Subset denoted: CD45RA-negative fraction. The receptors here all came from a woman in her 30s in good health.

This clone was observed a handful of times. The chain joins TRBV10-3 to TRBJ1-5; 8 bases are shared with TRBD1. Germline CDR1 ENHRY, CDR2 SYGVKD. This CDR3 region has 14 residues. The V gene end was trimmed by 6 bases and the J gene end by 7 bases; junction bases not matched to a gene: 8. DNA for the CDR3: TGTGCCATCAGGGATGGACAGGGAGGGCAGCCCCAGCATTTT. It is translated as CAIRDGQGGQPQHF.

The chain joins TRBV18 to TRBJ2-7; no clear D gene. CDR1 is KGHSH, CDR2 LQKENI, per germline. CDR3 length equals 14 residues. V gave up 1 base and J gave up 3 bases, with 10 bases separating them. The chain's CDR3 is CASSPLSTDYEQYF. In nucleotides, the CDR3 is TGTGCCAGCTCACCACTATCGACGGACTACGAGCAGTACTTC.

The V and J genes are TRBV5-1 and TRBJ2-4; TRBD1 matches 9 bases. This CDR3 spans 15 amino acids. J lost 9 bases, V lost 0 bases, and 7 bases had no gene match. Germline lookup yields CDR1 SGHRS and CDR2 YFSETQ. The CDR3 protein is CASSLGDRDEGIQYF. As DNA, the CDR3 is TGCGCCAGCAGCTTGGGGGACAGGGACGAGGGCATTCAGTACTTC.

This clone turned up a few times. The chain combines TRBV4-2 with TRBJ2-7; 7 nucleotides agree with TRBD1. Germline trimming cut 0 bases from V and 4 bases from J; bases unmatched to any gene: 6. Germline loops: CDR1 LGHNA, CDR2 YNFKEQ. CDR3 size: 15 residues. The CDR3 sequence is CASSQDDRESYEQYF. The CDR3 nucleotides read TGTGCCAGCAGCCAAGATGACAGGGAGTCTTACGAGCAGTACTTC.

This chain connects TRBV5-1 to TRBJ1-5; D gene unclear. Trimming pared 4 bases from V and 0 bases from J, leaving 11 bases between. The CDR3 covers 15 residues. Germline V gene sequence: CDR1 SGHRS, CDR2 YFSETQ. The CDR3 region is CASSLEDPSNQPQHF. Written as DNA, the CDR3 is TGCGCCAGCAGCCTAGAGGACCCTAGCAATCAGCCCCAGCATTTT. Full variable domain (missing parts from reference TRBV5-1 and TRBJ1-5): KAGVTQTPRYLIKTRGQQVTLSCSPISGHRSVSWYQQTPGQGLQFLFEYFSETQRNKGNFPGRFSGRQFSNSRSEMNVSTLELGDSALYLCASSLEDPSNQPQHFGDGTRLSIL.

The sample holds a few counts of this clone. This chain uses TRBV19 with TRBJ2-6, with D unclear. The CDR3 length is 15 residues. From germline, CDR1 is LNHDA and CDR2 SQIVND (reference sequence). The V end was cut by 6 bases, the J end by 0 bases, with 9 bases between. CDR3 in DNA: TGTGCCAGTAGCCCAACCACCTCTGGGGCCAACGTCCTGACTTTC. Its translation is CASSPTTSGANVLTF.

The V call is TRBV9, the J call TRBJ2-3; 9 bases match TRBD1. Per the germline V gene, CDR1 is SGDLS and CDR2 is YYNGEE. J was trimmed by 0 bases and V by 0 bases; bases with no gene match: 8. This CDR3 is 18 amino acids long. CDR3 amino acids: CASSVAQSTGGSTDTQYF. CDR3 sequence (DNA): TGTGCCAGCAGCGTAGCCCAGTCGACAGGGGGTAGCACAGATACGCAGTATTTT.

Of note for this clone: Other nucleotide sequences from this sample produce the same CDR3. The chain combines TRBV19 with TRBJ2-7; 12 bases fit TRBD2. V gave up 5 bases and J gave up 3 bases; unmatched junction bases: 2. Germline V gene lookup returns CDR1 LNHDA and CDR2 SQIVND (reference sequence). CDR3 length: 14 residues. Here the CDR3 reads CASSRLAGVYEQYF. In DNA form, the CDR3 reads TGTGCCAGTAGTCGACTAGCGGGAGTCTACGAGCAGTACTTC.

In the case of this clone: Other DNA sequences in this specimen translate into the identical CDR3. This chain uses TRBV11-2 with TRBJ2-3; perhaps TRBD2 as D (5 bases). Trimming removed 1 base at V and 0 bases at J, with 8 bases between. The CDR3 is 15 amino acids. Germline values: CDR1 SGHAT, CDR2 FQNNGV. This chain's CDR3 is CASSLVGGSTDTQYF. The CDR3 coding sequence is TGTGCCAGCAGCTTAGTTGGCGGGAGCACAGATACGCAGTATTTT.

This clone has only a few counts. This chain connects TRBV5-3 to TRBJ1-3, with D perhaps TRBD1 (5 bases). TRBV5-3 is sorted into the ORF group, with uncertain function. Trimming cost V 3 bases and J 0 bases, with 13 bases left between them. There are 16 residues in the CDR3. The CDR3 DNA follows: TGTGCCAGAAGCTCAGGTGCGGGGGGCTCTGGAAACACCATATATTTT. Residues: CARSSGAGGSGNTIYF.

The V and J genes are TRBV6-5 and TRBJ2-1; 8 positions agree with TRBD2. The CDR3 is 16 amino acids. Germline V gene sequence: CDR1 MNHEY, CDR2 SVGAGI. With V trimmed by 0 bases and J by 6 bases, 7 bases remained unmatched. CDR3 in DNA: TGTGCCAGCAGTTACTCGACGGGAGGGGAGGGCAATGAGCAGTTCTTC. Amino acid sequence: CASSYSTGGEGNEQFF.

The rearrangement uses TRBV7-2 and TRBJ1-1; D call uncertain. The CDR3 has 14 amino acids. V was shortened by 5 bases and J by 1 base, with 11 bases between the two germline ends. Looked up from germline, CDR1 is SGHTA and CDR2 is FQGNSA. This CDR3 is CASSTYYGNTEAFF. The CDR3 DNA sequence: TGTGCCAGCAGCACCTACTATGGGAACACTGAAGCTTTCTTT. The complete variable domain, with remaining parts taken from reference TRBV7-2 and TRBJ1-1, reads GAGVSQSPSNKVTEKGKDVELRCDPISGHTALYWYRQSLGQGLEFLIYFQGNSAPDKSGLPSDRFSAERTGGSVSTLTIQRTQQEDSAVYLCASSTYYGNTEAFFGQGTRLTVV.

A remark on this clone: This may be a read error: a much more frequent sequence differs by one nucleotide. The same CDR3 arises from other DNA sequences in this sample as well. V usage is TRBV7-2 and J usage is TRBJ2-1, with D perhaps matching TRBD2 (5 bases). The CDR3 covers 14 residues. In germline, CDR1 is SGHTA, CDR2 FQGNSA. The CDR3 nucleotides read TGTGCCAGCAGCTTCCCGGGATACTACAATGAACAGTTCTTC. Translating gives CASSFPGYYNEQFF. Looking up the rest from reference TRBV7-2 and TRBJ2-1 gives the full variable domain: GAGVSQSPSNKVTEKGKDVELRCDPISGHTALYWYRQSLGQGLEFLIYFQGNSAPDKSGLPSDRFSAERTGGSVSTLTIQRTQQEDSAVYLCASSFPGYYNEQFFGPGTRLTVL.

The chain is built from TRBV5-4 and TRBJ1-4; 7 bases agree with TRBD1. This CDR3 contains 14 residues. The V gene end was trimmed by 7 bases and the J gene end by 8 bases; junction bases not matched to a gene: 11. Germline V gene lookup returns CDR1 SGHNT and CDR2 YYREEE (reference sequence). CDR3 nucleotides: TGTGCCAGCGTTCCTCCGGGACAGATGGAAAAACTGTTTTTT. Residues: CASVPPGQMEKLFF.

V usage is TRBV28 and J usage is TRBJ2-3; 11 bases match TRBD2. Per the germline V gene, CDR1 is MDHEN and CDR2 is SYDVKM. The CDR3 extends over 16 amino acids. The ends lost 3 bases at V and 3 bases at J; junction bases unmatched: 5. CDR3 DNA sequence: TGTGCCAGCAGTTTGATGGCTAGCGGGAGGACAGATACGCAGTATTTT. Its protein is CASSLMASGRTDTQYF.

For this clone: Since a much larger clone is just one base distant, this may be a read error. Other DNA sequences of this sample code for an identical CDR3. This rearrangement joins TRBV5-1 to TRBJ2-1; 12 nucleotides match TRBD2. The CDR3 runs to 14 residues. With V trimmed by 3 bases and J by 7 bases, 2 bases remained unmatched. The germline gives CDR1 SGHRS, CDR2 YFSETQ. CDR3 nucleotide sequence: TGCGCCAGCAGCTCAGGGACTAGCGGGAATGAGCAGTTCTTC. Protein product: CASSSGTSGNEQFF.

A few counts support this clone. The CDR3 sequence: CASSFTETSGNTIYF. CDR3 bases: TGTGCCAGCAGCTTTACAGAAACCTCTGGAAACACCATATATTTT. The genes are TRBV7-6 and TRBJ1-3; D not resolved. Germline V lookup: CDR1 SGHVS, CDR2 FNYEAQ. CDR3 length equals 15 residues. V lost 3 bases to trimming and J lost 0 bases, with 9 bases between them.

The chain has TRBV15 and TRBJ1-2, with D tentatively TRBD1 (5 bases). The V gene lost 0 bases and the J gene lost 2 bases, with 10 bases spanning the gap. Germline V gene sequence: CDR1 LNHNV, CDR2 YYDKDF (reference sequence). The CDR3 loop spans 15 amino acids. This chain's CDR3 is CATSRDRRTNYGYTF. The CDR3 DNA sequence: TGTGCCACCAGCAGAGATAGAAGGACAAACTATGGCTACACCTTC.

In the case of this clone: In the same sample, other DNA sequences code for this CDR3. V and J are TRBV18 and TRBJ2-5, with D tentatively TRBD2 (6 bases). Germline V gives CDR1 KGHSH, CDR2 LQKENI. Trimming shortened V by 6 bases and J by 3 bases, and 14 bases separated the two germline ends. The CDR3 has 14 residues. The CDR3 reads CASSPREPKETQYF. In nucleotides, the CDR3 is TGTGCCAGCTCCCCTCGGGAGCCCAAAGAGACCCAGTACTTC.

This chain joins TRBV5-6 and TRBJ1-1; no clear D gene. The V end was cut by 2 bases, the J end by 4 bases, with 12 bases between. CDR3 length: 14 residues. Germline-derived CDR1 and CDR2 are SGHDT and YYEEEE. The CDR3 sequence: CASSFEGRSTEAFF. For the CDR3, the DNA is TGTGCCAGCAGCTTTGAGGGTAGGAGCACTGAAGCTTTCTTT. Together with reference TRBV5-6 and TRBJ1-1, the CDR3 gives the full variable domain: DAGVTQSPTHLIKTRGQQVTLRCSPKSGHDTVSWYQQALGQGPQFIFQYYEEEERQRGNFPDRFSGHQFPNYSSELNVNALLLGDSALYLCASSFEGRSTEAFFGQGTRLTVV.

The chain links TRBV4-1 to TRBJ2-7, with a possible D match to TRBD1 (7 bases). The CDR3 spans 14 residues. The germline V gene encodes CDR1 MGHRA and CDR2 YSYEKL. V was cut by 4 bases and J by 3 bases, with 13 bases left in between. CDR3 region: CASSRSRGDYEQYF. The DNA for the CDR3 is TGCGCCAGCAGCCGTAGCAGGGGGGACTACGAGCAGTACTTC.

Remarks on this clone: A much larger clone is a single base away; this may be a read error. Other nucleotide sequences from this sample produce the same CDR3. The chain is built from TRBV7-2 and TRBJ2-2, with 11 bases aligning to TRBD2. Germline V gene lookup returns CDR1 SGHTA and CDR2 FQGNSA. The CDR3 sequence is 14 residues long. This CDR3 reads CASSLAGGTGELFF. The CDR3 nucleotides are TGTGCCAGCAGCCTAGCGGGAGGCACCGGGGAGCTGTTTTTT.

The chain couples TRBV7-2 to TRBJ2-3; D possibly corresponds to TRBD2 (5 bases). CDR1 is SGHTA, CDR2 FQGNSA, per germline. This CDR3 is built from 15 residues. The germline V and J ends were trimmed by 0 bases and 6 bases, with 13 bases remaining between them. CDR3 loop: CASSLALATRDTQYF. The CDR3, as DNA: TGTGCCAGCAGCTTAGCCCTAGCAACGCGTGATACGCAGTATTTT.

The rearrangement links TRBV19 to TRBJ1-1; D might be TRBD1 (5 bases). CDR3 size: 13 residues. V was pared by 1 base and J by 8 bases, with 11 bases between. The germline V gene has CDR1 LNHDA and CDR2 SQIVND (reference sequence). The DNA for the CDR3 is TGTGCCAGTAGTATAGCCCAGGGAGTGGAAGCTTTCTTT. This codes for CASSIAQGVEAFF.

CDR3 sequence (DNA): TGTGCCAGCAGCTGGGTAGGTGGAGGGTTTAGCACTGAAGCTTTCTTT. Protein product: CASSWVGGGFSTEAFF. This chain joins TRBV7-2 and TRBJ1-1; D unclear. The CDR3 spans 16 residues. V lost 4 bases and J lost 4, with 19 bases in between. The germline V gene encodes CDR1 SGHTA and CDR2 FQGNSA.

The genes are TRBV7-8 and TRBJ2-1; 14 bases agree with TRBD2. Trimming at V came to 8 bases and at J to 7 bases, leaving 10 bases not matched to a gene. The CDR3 consists of 16 residues. The germline CDR1 and CDR2 sequences are SGHVS and FQNEAQ. The CDR3 coding sequence is TGTGCCAGCGAGAGAAAGGGACTAGCGGGAGTAAATGAGCAGTTCTTC. Encoded protein: CASERKGLAGVNEQFF.

The chain joins TRBV19 to TRBJ1-5, with TRBD1 matching over 9 bases. V lost 3 bases and J lost 4; bases outside the gene matches: 4. The germline V gene encodes CDR1 LNHDA and CDR2 SQIVND (reference sequence). CDR3 length: 15 residues. In DNA form, the CDR3 reads TGTGCCAGTAGTATCCGCGACAGGGGGAATCAGCCCCAGCATTTT. Encoded protein: CASSIRDRGNQPQHF.